This note documents a single T cell receptor beta chain sequence. Antigen unknown. The repertoire was sequenced with immunoSEQ multiplex PCR; TCRdb's copy has only in-frame clones and lacks some. The data show 160,000 or so clones, less than 90% seen once. The sample originates from a study of T cell responses to AZD1222 COVID-19 vaccine. Study-wide context: Pooling covered second doses at about 4 or about 12 weeks. Overall study results and limits: There were repertoire samples only from the period after the peak T cell response.

Germline lookup yields CDR1 SGHDN and CDR2 FVKESK. V was trimmed by 3 bases and J by 2 bases, leaving 13 bases between them. The CDR3 extends over 15 amino acids. The chain couples TRBV14 to TRBJ1-1; perhaps TRBD1 as D (5 bases). The sequencing here drew on peripheral blood, taken on day 0 of AZD1222 vaccination. This clonotype was sampled from an adult in good health. CDR3 amino acids: CASSHRRGSNTEAFF. CDR3 coding DNA: TGTGCCAGCAGCCACCGAAGGGGCAGTAACACTGAAGCTTTCTTT.